A single sample gave rise to the 13 T cell receptor beta chains below, sequenced in a study of beta chain features in type 1 diabetes. The study reverse transcribed the entire isolated RNA, so it sequenced expressed TCRB transcripts. Clones were read by immunoSEQ multiplex PCR, and TCRdb kept only the in-frame ones, dropping some. Among around 340,000 clones listed, roughly 8% were seen once. Sequenced material: central memory CD4+ T cells from blood. The source of these receptors is a woman under 30 in good health.

A few counts support this clone. The rearrangement links TRBV18 to TRBJ2-7; TRBD2 matches at 9 bases. Germline trimming cut 2 bases from V and 2 bases from J; bases unmatched to any gene: 7. The germline gives CDR1 KGHSH, CDR2 LQKENI. The CDR3 runs 16 residues. The CDR3 loop is CASSPGAASGTYEQYF. CDR3 coding DNA: TGTGCCAGCTCACCAGGGGCGGCTAGCGGGACCTACGAGCAGTACTTC.

The chain links TRBV2 to TRBJ2-1; D may be TRBD2 (5 bases). V was shortened by 7 bases and J by 8 bases, with 18 bases between the two germline ends. Germline CDR1 SNHLY, CDR2 FYNNEI. The CDR3 has 14 amino acids. CDR3 loop: CASNWEIVGYEQFF. The CDR3 nucleotides are TGTGCCAGCAATTGGGAGATCGTGGGTTATGAGCAGTTCTTC.

This clone was detected ten times or more. V usage is TRBV19 and J usage is TRBJ2-1, with 8 positions matching TRBD2. In germline, CDR1 is LNHDA, CDR2 SQIVND (reference sequence). This CDR3 is 17 amino acids long. The J segment lost 3 bases and the V segment lost 6 bases, leaving 13 bases of the junction unmatched. CDR3 residues: CASRPIRGGGNYNEQFF. The CDR3 bases are TGTGCCAGTAGACCCATCCGGGGGGGCGGTAACTACAATGAGCAGTTCTTC. Based on the CDR3 plus reference TRBV19 and TRBJ2-1, the full variable domain is DGGITQSPKYLFRKEGQNVTLSCEQNLNHDAMYWYRQDPGQGLRLIYYSQIVNDFQKGDIAEGYSVSREKKESFPLTVTSAQKNPTAFYLCASRPIRGGGNYNEQFFGPGTRLTVL.

This clone was recorded a few times. The rearrangement uses TRBV7-2 and TRBJ2-3; D is possibly TRBD1 or TRBD2 (6 bases each). In germline, CDR1 is SGHTA, CDR2 FQGNSA. This CDR3 has 15 amino acids. Trimming removed 5 bases at V and 0 bases at J, with 12 bases between. CDR3 sequence: CASSLQGTSTDTQYF. The CDR3 region has the DNA TGTGCCAGCAGCCTCCAGGGGACTAGCACAGATACGCAGTATTTT.

This chain links TRBV5-6 with TRBJ2-3; 15 nucleotides align to TRBD2. CDR3 length: 17 residues. Germline V CDR1 and CDR2: SGHDT, YYEEEE. V shed 4 bases, J shed 9 bases, and the junction held 12 bases outside the gene matches. CDR3 coding DNA: TGTGCCAGCAGCGACGGACTAGCGGGAGGGCGGCTACACACGCAGTATTTT. As protein: CASSDGLAGGRLHTQYF.

This clone was detected only a few times. The chain employs TRBV7-2 and TRBJ2-3; TRBD2 agrees at 8 bases. Germline CDR1 and CDR2: SGHTA and FQGNSA. The CDR3 sequence is 13 residues long. V lost 3 bases, J lost 11 bases, and 7 bases stayed unmatched. CDR3 nucleotides: TGTGCCAGCAGCTTTGAGCGGGAGTTTCGGCAGTATTTT. Residues: CASSFEREFRQYF.

The chain is built from TRBV18 and TRBJ2-6; no definite D call. The CDR3 contains 16 residues. V lost 5 bases and J lost 0, with 11 bases in between. The germline gives CDR1 KGHSH, CDR2 LQKENI. The CDR3 nucleotides are TGTGCCAGCTCAGCCAGGCAGGACTCTGGGGCCAACGTCCTGACTTTC. Translated, it gives CASSARQDSGANVLTF. The variable domain in full, completed from reference TRBV18 and TRBJ2-6, reads NAGVMQNPRHLVRRRGQEARLRCSPMKGHSHVYWYRQLPEEGLKFMVYLQKENIIDESGMPKERFSAEFPKEGPSILRIQQVVRGDSAAYFCASSARQDSGANVLTFGAGSRLTVL.

The table lists this clone with a few counts. The V gene is TRBV28, the J gene TRBJ2-4; D is ambiguous. CDR3 size: 14 residues. Trimming stripped 5 bases from V and 0 bases from J, with 8 bases between. Germline V gene data show CDR1 as MDHEN and CDR2 as SYDVKM. CDR3 residues: CASSDQLAKNIQYF. The CDR3 DNA reads TGTGCCAGCAGTGACCAGTTAGCCAAAAACATTCAGTACTTC.

This clone was observed a few times. This chain uses TRBV9 with TRBJ2-7; 9 bases map to TRBD2. The germline gives CDR1 SGDLS, CDR2 YYNGEE. CDR3 length: 15 amino acids. J was trimmed by 2 bases and V by 4 bases; bases with no gene match: 7. As DNA, the CDR3 is TGTGCCAGCAGCCAGTCCTGGACTAGCGCCTACGAGCAGTACTTC. The encoded protein is CASSQSWTSAYEQYF.

This rearrangement joins TRBV6-1 to TRBJ2-5, with a possible D match to TRBD2 (5 bases). The CDR3 spans 13 residues. Germline V gene lookup returns CDR1 MNHNS and CDR2 SASEGT. Trimming removed 3 bases from V and 7 bases from J, with 12 bases in between. The CDR3 bases are TGTGCCAGCAGTGATCCCGCGGAGGCGACCCAGTACTTC. Protein sequence: CASSDPAEATQYF.

Many counts were recorded for this clone. The chain combines TRBV11-2 with TRBJ2-1; the D gene is possibly TRBD1 (5 bases). The CDR3 spans 15 residues. V gave up 2 bases and J gave up 12 bases, with 20 bases separating them. Germline assignment: CDR1 SGHAT and CDR2 FQNNGV. CDR3 sequence reads: CASSLLLNTPQVQFF. As DNA, the CDR3 is TGTGCCAGCAGCTTACTCCTAAACACACCACAGGTGCAGTTCTTC.

As for this clone: The identical CDR3 is also encoded by other nucleotide sequences in the sample. This chain links TRBV11-2 with TRBJ1-2; D is undetermined. The germline V gene has CDR1 SGHAT and CDR2 FQNNGV. Deletions cut 4 bases from V and 6 bases from J, with 6 bases between. The CDR3 consists of 11 residues. The CDR3, as DNA: TGTGCCAGCAGCTCCAATGATGGCTACACCTTC. The encoded protein is CASSSNDGYTF.

This clone occurred many times. The CDR3 sequence is CAIGRREGTDTQYF. CDR3 coding DNA: TGTGCCATCGGGAGGCGGGAGGGGACAGATACGCAGTATTTT. The chain combines TRBV10-3 with TRBJ2-3; the match to TRBD2 covers 9 bases. The CDR3 has 14 residues. V lost 8 bases, J lost 3 bases, and 6 bases stayed unmatched. Germline CDR1 and CDR2: ENHRY and SYGVKD.